The subject of this entry is one T cell receptor (beta chain). Trimming left V 8 bases short and J 5 bases short, with 12 bases between. Germline-derived CDR1 and CDR2 are ENHRY and SYGVKD. This CDR3 comprises 12 residues. Profiling relied on immunoSEQ multiplex PCR, and the TCRdb table lists in-frame clones only, not all of them. The sample includes roughly 67,000 clones, approximately 80% seen only once; the top ten take around 25%. These data are taken from a study of blood T cell repertoires in COVID-19. Study-wide context: The analysed material was cDNA or gDNA that came from T cells, B-cell-depleted T cells, or PBMCs.

This clonotype was sampled from a human donor in a cohort sampled during active COVID-19. The rearrangement joins TRBV10-3 to TRBJ2-5; a possible D gene is TRBD2 (5 bases). The sample was peripheral blood. The DNA of the CDR3 is TGTGCCATCGCTGCTAGCCAGGAGACCCAGTACTTC. It is translated as CAIAASQETQYF.